This TCR beta chain was captured in a study of T cells after yellow fever vaccination. TCRdb independently ran MiXCR on the 5' RACE reads; one entry per CDR3 protein. The sample has around 250,000 distinct CDR3 sequences; 6.5% to 8.5% are singletons. Germline lookup yields CDR1 SGHTA and CDR2 FQGNSA. The CDR3 runs 11 residues. V was shortened by 5 bases and J by 3 bases, with 4 bases between the two germline ends. This clonotype appeared many times. The specimen comprised CD4+ T cells sorted from PBMCs, sampled 15 days after the yellow fever booster vaccination. The sequence came from a man in his thirties or forties who received the YFV17D yellow fever vaccine. The rearrangement links TRBV7-2 to TRBJ1-1; no firm D call. For the CDR3, the DNA is TGTGCCAGCAGCCTATACACTGAAGCTTTCTTT. Protein sequence: CASSLYTEAFF.